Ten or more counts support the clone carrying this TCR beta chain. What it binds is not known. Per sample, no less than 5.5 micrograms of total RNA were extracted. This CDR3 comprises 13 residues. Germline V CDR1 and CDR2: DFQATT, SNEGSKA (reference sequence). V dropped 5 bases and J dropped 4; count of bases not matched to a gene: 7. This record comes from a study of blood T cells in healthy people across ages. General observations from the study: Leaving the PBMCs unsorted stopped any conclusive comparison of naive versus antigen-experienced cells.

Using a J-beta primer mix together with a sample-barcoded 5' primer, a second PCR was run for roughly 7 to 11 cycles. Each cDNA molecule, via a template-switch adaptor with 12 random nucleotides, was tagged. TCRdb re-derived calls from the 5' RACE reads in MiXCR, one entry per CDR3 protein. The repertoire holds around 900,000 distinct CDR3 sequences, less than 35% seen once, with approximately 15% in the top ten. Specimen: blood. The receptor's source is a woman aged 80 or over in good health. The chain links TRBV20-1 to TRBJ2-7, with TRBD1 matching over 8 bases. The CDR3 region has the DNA TGCAGTGCTTGGGGCAGGGGGCCTTACGAGCAGTACTTC. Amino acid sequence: CSAWGRGPYEQYF.